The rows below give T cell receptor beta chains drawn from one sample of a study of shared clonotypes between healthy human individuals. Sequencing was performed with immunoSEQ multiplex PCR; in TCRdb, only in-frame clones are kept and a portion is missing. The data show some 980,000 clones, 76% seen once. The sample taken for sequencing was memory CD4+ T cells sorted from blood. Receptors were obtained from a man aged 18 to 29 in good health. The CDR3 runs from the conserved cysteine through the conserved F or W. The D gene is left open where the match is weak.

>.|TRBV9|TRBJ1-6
TGTGCCAGCAGCGTGAGGCCCGATAATTCACCCCTCCACTTT
CASSVRPDNSPLHF
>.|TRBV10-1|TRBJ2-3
TGCGCCAGCAGTGAGTCGAAGGGAGTTACGCAGTATTTT
CASSESKGVTQYF
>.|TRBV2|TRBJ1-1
TGTGCCAGCAGCGTAAATAATGAAGCTTTCTTT
CASSVNNEAFF
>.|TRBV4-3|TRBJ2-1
TGCGCCAGCAGCCAAGATTTTGAGAATTCCTACAATGAGCAGTTCTTC
CASSQDFENSYNEQFF
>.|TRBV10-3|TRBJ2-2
TGTGCCATCAGTGAGCTTCTAGAATCCGGGGAGCTGTTTTTT
CAISELLESGELFF
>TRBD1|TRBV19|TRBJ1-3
TGTGCCAGAACCGACAGGGGATCGTGGGGAAACACCATATATTTT
CARTDRGSWGNTIYF
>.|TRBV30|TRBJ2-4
TGTGCCTGGAGTGGACAGCGGAAAGACATTCAGTACTTC
CAWSGQRKDIQYF
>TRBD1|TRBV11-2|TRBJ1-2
TGTGCCAGCAGCTTAGGGGACAGGGGAGGTCCTACCTTC
CASSLGDRGGPTF
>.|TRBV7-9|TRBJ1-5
TGTGCCAGCAGCTCCGCTCGCATCGACCAGCCCCAGCATTTT
CASSSARIDQPQHF
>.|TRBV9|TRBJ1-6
TGTGCCAGCAGCCCCCGGGACCGGAATTTCACCCTCCACTTT
CASSPRDRNFTLHF
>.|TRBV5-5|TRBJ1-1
TGTGCCAGCAGCTTGGTGGGGGCGGACACTGAAGCTTTCTTT
CASSLVGADTEAFF
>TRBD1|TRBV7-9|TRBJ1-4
TGTGCCAGCAGCCGGGGACAGGGGGAAACCGTGTTTTTT
CASSRGQGETVFF
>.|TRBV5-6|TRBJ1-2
TGTGCCAGCAGCTCCCCGGGTGGAGATGGCTACACCTTC
CASSSPGGDGYTF